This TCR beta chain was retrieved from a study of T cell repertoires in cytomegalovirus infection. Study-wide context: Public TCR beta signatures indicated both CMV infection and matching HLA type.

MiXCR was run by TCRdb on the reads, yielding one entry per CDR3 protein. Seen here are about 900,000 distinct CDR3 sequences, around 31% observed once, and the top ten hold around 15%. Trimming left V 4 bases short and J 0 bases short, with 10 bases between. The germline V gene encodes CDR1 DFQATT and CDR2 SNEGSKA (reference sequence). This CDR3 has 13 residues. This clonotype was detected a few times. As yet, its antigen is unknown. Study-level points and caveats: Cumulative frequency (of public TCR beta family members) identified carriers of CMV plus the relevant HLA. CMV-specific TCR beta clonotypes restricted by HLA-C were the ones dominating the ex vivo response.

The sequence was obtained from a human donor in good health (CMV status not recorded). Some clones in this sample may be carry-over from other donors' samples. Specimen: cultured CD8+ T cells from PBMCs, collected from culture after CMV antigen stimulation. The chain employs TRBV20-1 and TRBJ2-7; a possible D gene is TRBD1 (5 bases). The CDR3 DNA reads TGCAGTGCTAACAGGAAGTTCTCCTACGAGCAGTACTTC. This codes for CSANRKFSYEQYF.